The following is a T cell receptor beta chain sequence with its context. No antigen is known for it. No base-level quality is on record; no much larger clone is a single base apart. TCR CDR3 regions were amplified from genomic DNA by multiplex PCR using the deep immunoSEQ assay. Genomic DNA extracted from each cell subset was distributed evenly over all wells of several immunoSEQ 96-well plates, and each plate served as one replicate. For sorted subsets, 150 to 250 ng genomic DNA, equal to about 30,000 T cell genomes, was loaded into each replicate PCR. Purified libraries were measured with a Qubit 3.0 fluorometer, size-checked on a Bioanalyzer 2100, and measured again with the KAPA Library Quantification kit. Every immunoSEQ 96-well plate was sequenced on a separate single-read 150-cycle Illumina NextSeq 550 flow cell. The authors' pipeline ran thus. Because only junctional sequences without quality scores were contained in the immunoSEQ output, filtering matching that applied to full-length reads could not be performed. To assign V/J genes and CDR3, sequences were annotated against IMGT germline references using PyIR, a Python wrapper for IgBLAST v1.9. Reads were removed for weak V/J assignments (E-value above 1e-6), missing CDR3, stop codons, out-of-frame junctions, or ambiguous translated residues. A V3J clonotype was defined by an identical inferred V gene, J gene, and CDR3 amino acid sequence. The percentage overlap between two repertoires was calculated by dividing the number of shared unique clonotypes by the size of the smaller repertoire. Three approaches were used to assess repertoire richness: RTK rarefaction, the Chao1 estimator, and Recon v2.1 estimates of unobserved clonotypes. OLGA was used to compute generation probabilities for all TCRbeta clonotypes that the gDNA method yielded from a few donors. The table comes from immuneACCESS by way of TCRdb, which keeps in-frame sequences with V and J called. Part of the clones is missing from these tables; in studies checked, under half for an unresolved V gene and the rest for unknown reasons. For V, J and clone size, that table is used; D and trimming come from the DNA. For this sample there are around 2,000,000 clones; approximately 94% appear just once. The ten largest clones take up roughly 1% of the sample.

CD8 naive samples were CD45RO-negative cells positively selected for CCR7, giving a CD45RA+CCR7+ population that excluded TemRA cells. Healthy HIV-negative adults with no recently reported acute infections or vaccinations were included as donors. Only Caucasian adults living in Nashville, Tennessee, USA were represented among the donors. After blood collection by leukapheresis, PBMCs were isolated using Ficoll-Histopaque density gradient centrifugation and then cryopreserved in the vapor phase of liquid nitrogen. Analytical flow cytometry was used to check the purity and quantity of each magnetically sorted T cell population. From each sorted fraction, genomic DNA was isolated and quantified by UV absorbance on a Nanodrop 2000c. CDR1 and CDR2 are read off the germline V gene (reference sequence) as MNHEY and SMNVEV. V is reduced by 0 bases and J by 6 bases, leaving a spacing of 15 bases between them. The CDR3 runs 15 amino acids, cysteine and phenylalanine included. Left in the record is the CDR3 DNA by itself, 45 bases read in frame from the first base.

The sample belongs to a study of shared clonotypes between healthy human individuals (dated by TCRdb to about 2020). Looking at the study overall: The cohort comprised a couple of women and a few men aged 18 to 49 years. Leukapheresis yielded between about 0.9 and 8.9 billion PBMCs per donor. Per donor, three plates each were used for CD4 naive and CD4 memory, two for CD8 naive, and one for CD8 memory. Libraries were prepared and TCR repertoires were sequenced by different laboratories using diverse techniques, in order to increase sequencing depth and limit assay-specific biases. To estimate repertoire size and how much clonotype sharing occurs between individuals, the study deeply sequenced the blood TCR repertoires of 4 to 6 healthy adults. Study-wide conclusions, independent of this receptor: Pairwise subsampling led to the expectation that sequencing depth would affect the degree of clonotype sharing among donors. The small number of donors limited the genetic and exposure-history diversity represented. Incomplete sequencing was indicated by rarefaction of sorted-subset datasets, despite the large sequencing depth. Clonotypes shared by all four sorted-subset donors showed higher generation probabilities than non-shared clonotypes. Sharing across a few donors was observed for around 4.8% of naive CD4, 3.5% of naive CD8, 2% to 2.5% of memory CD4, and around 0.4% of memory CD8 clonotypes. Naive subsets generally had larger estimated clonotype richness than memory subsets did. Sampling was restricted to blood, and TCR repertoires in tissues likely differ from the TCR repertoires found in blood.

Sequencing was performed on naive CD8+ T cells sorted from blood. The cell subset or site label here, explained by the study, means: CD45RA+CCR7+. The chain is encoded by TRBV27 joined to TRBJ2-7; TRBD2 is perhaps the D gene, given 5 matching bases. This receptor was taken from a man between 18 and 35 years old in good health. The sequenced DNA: TGTGCCAGCAGTTTATCCCAAGGACTTGTGGGCGAGCAGTACTTC. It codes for CASSLSQGLVGEQYF.